This T cell receptor (beta chain) appears in the sequencing data of a study of T cell repertoires in cytomegalovirus infection. For the study at large: CMV infection together with matching HLA type was indicated by public TCR beta signatures.

Regarding this clonotype: Its antigen is not identified.

Study results and limitations: HLA-C-restricted CMV clonotypes gave the most frequent clonotype in two of eight donors.

The germline CDR1 and CDR2 sequences are SGHVS and FQNEAQ. V lost 10 bases and J lost 4, with 16 bases in between. This CDR3 is built from 13 residues. MiXCR, applied by TCRdb to the reads, yields one record per CDR3 protein. There are 900,000 to 950,000 distinct CDR3 sequences in the sample; approximately 31% occur only once, and around an eighth lies in the top ten. The chain couples TRBV7-8 to TRBJ1-1; perhaps TRBD1 as D (5 bases). Here the sequenced sample was cultured CD8+ T cells from PBMCs, taken from culture after CMV antigen stimulation. The clonotype was recovered from a human donor in good health (CMV status not recorded). Some clones in this sample may be carry-over from other donors' samples. The CDR3: CANTRMGGTEAFF. For the CDR3, the DNA is TGTGCCAACACTAGAATGGGGGGCACTGAAGCTTTCTTT.